The 5 T cell receptor beta chains reported below all come from one sample, sequenced in a study of blood T cell repertoires in COVID-19. The repertoire was sequenced with immunoSEQ multiplex PCR; TCRdb's copy has only in-frame clones and lacks some. Of roughly 140,000 clones listed, around 89% were seen once; the top ten hold around 28%. The source material was peripheral blood. The source of these receptors is a human donor in a cohort sampled during active COVID-19.

This clone was observed a few times. V and J are TRBV27 and TRBJ1-6; tentatively, D is TRBD1 (5 bases). The germline V gene encodes CDR1 MNHEY and CDR2 SMNVEV (reference sequence). V was cut by 6 bases and J by 9 bases, with 15 bases left in between. The CDR3 extends over 14 amino acids. The CDR3 DNA reads as TGTGCCAGCAGGGTCCCGGGACTGGGTTCACCCCTCCACTTT. Translated: CASRVPGLGSPLHF.

The rearrangement uses TRBV27 and TRBJ1-1; TRBD1 is a possible D gene (5 bases). The CDR3 length is 13 residues. Germline lookup yields CDR1 MNHEY and CDR2 SMNVEV (reference sequence). V dropped 6 bases and J dropped 0 bases, with 8 bases sitting between them. The CDR3 DNA reads TGTGCCAGCAGGGCAGGGTTGAACACTGAAGCTTTCTTT. This translates into CASRAGLNTEAFF.

CDR3 in DNA: TGTGCCAGCAGTTGGGGTCAGGGGGTAGGTACCTACGAGCAGTACTTC. This codes for CASSWGQGVGTYEQYF. The rearrangement uses TRBV5-4 and TRBJ2-7, with 7 nucleotides matching TRBD1. V trimming: 5 bases; J trimming: 2 bases; junction bases outside the gene matches: 13. The V gene's germline CDR1 is SGHNT and CDR2 YYREEE (reference sequence). The CDR3 is 16 residues long.

The CDR3 spells CSGGQGADEKLFF. DNA for the CDR3: TGCAGCGGTGGACAGGGGGCGGATGAAAAACTGTTTTTT. The chain has TRBV29-1 and TRBJ1-4; 11 bases align to TRBD1. Germline loops: CDR1 SQVTM, CDR2 ANQGSEA. The CDR3 covers 13 residues. J lost 6 bases, V lost 7 bases, and 4 bases had no gene match.

The rearrangement links TRBV5-8 to TRBJ2-3, with a possible D match to TRBD2 (6 bases). The V and J ends lost 3 bases and 3 bases respectively, with 14 bases between them. CDR3 length: 15 residues. Germline V gene data show CDR1 as SGHTS and CDR2 as YDEGEE. In DNA form, the CDR3 reads TGTGCCAGCAGCTCGGGAGTAGGGGCGACAGATACGCAGTATTTT. The encoded protein is CASSSGVGATDTQYF.